This TCR beta chain was retrieved from a study of blood T cell repertoires in COVID-19. In the study overall: The United States, Italy and Spain provided the acute and convalescent COVID-19 samples. PBMCs, B-cell-depleted T cells, or T cells provided the cDNA or gDNA that made up the material.

Authors' processing steps: Reference gene primers were amplified, and this amplification served to estimate nucleated cell counts. The assay was immunoSEQ multiplex PCR, and TCRdb's table has in-frame clones only and misses some. Clone size and V and J calls were adopted from that table, with D and trimming inferred from the DNA. In the table there are 35,000 to 50,000 clones, roughly three quarters of which are singletons. The CDR3 has 15 amino acids. Germline V CDR1 and CDR2: DFQATT, SNEGSKA (reference sequence). V lost 3 bases and J lost 1, with 15 bases in between. This chain uses TRBV20-1 with TRBJ1-1; maybe TRBD1 (5 bases). This TCR was recovered from a man older than 75 with acute or convalescent COVID-19. The sample was peripheral blood. CDR3 sequence reads: CSASGQGLSNTEAFF. The CDR3, as DNA: TGCAGTGCTAGTGGGCAGGGACTCTCGAACACTGAAGCTTTCTTT.